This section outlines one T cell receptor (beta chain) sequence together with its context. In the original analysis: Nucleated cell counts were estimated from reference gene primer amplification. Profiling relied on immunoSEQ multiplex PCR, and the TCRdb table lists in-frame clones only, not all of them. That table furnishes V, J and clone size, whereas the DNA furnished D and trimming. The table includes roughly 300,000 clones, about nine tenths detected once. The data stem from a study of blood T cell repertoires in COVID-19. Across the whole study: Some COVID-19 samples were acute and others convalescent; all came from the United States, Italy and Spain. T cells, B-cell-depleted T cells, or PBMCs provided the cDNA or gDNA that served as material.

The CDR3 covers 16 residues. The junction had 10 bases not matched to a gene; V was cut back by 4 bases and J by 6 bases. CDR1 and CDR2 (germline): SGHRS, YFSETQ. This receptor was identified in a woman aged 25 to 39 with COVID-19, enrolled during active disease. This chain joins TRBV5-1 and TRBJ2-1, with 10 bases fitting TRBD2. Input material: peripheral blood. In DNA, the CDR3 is TGCGCCAGCAGCAGTACTAGCGGGACGGGGGGCAATGAGCAGTTCTTC. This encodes CASSSTSGTGGNEQFF.